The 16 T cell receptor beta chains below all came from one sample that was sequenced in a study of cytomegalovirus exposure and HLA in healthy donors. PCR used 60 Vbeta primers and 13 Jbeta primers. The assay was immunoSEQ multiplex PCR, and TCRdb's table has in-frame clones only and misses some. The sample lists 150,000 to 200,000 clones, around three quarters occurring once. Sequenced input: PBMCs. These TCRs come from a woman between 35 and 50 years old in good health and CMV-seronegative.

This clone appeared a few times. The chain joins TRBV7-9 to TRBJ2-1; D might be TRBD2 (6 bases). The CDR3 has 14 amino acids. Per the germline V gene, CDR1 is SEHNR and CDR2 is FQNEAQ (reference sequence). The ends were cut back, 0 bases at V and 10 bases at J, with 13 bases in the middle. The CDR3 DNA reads TGTGCCAGCAGCTTAGCGCTGGGGGGAGGCGAGCAGTTCTTC. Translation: CASSLALGGGEQFF.

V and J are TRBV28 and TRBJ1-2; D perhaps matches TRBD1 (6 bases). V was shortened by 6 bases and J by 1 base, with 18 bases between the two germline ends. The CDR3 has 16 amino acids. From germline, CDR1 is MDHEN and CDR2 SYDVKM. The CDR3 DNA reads TGTGCCAGCAGCCTCTCACGAGGGGGACATAACTATGGCTACACCTTC. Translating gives CASSLSRGGHNYGYTF.

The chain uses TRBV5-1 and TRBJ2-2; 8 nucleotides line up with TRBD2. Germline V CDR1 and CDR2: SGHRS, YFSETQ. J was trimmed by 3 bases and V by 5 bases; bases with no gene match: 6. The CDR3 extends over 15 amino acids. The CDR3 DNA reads TGCGCCAGCAGTGCTAGCGGGCCCGACACCGGGGAGCTGTTTTTT. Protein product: CASSASGPDTGELFF.

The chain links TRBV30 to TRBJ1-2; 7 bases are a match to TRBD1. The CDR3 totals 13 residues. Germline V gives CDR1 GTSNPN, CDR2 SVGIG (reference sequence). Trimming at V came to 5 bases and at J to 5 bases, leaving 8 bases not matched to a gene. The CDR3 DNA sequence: TGTGCCTGGTCCTGGACAGGCCCTTATGGCTACACCTTC. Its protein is CAWSWTGPYGYTF.

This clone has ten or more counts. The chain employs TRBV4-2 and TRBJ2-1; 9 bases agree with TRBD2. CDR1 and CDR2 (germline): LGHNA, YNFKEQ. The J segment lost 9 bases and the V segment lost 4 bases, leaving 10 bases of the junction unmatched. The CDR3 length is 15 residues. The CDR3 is CASSLGTSNSPEQFF. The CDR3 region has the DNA TGTGCCAGCAGCCTTGGGACTAGCAATTCTCCTGAGCAGTTCTTC.

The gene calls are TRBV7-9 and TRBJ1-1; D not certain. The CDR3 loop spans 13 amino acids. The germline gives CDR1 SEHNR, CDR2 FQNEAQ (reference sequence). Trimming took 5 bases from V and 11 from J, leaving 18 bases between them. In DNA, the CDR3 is TGTGCCAGCAGCCCTGTTACGGGTCCCAAGGCTTTCTTT. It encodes CASSPVTGPKAFF.

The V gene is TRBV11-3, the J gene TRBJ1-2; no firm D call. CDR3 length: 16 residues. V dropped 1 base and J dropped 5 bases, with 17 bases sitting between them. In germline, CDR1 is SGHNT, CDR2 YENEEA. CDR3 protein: CASSLGAGMPGYGYTF. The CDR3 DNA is TGTGCCAGCAGCTTAGGGGCCGGGATGCCCGGATATGGCTACACCTTC.

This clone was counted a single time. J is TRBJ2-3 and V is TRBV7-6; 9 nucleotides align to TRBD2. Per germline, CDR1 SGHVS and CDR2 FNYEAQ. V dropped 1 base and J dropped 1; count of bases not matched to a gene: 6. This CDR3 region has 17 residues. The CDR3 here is CASSLGAGGPGTDTQYF. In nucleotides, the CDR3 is TGTGCCAGCAGCTTAGGGGCGGGAGGGCCAGGCACAGATACGCAGTATTTT.

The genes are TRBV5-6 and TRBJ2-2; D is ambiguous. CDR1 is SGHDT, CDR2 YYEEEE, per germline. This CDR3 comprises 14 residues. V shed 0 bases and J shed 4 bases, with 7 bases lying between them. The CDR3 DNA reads TGTGCCAGCAGCTTGGGACATTTCACCGGGGAGCTGTTTTTT. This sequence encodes CASSLGHFTGELFF.

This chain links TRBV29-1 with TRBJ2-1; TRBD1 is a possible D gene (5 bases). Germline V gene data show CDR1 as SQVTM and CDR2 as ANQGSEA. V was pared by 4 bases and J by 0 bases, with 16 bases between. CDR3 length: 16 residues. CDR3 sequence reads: CSVGAGLTNSYNEQFF. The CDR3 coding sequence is TGCAGCGTTGGAGCAGGGTTAACAAACTCCTACAATGAGCAGTTCTTC.

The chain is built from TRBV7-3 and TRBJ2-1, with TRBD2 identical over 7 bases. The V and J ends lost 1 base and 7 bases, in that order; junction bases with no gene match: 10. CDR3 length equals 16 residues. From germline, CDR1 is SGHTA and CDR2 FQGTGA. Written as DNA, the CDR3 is TGTGCCAGCAGCTTAATAGCCCAGCGGGAAACGAATGAGCAGTTCTTC. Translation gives CASSLIAQRETNEQFF.

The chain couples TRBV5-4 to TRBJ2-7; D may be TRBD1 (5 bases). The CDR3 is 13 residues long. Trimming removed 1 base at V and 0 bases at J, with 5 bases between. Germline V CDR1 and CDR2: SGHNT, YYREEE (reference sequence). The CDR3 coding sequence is TGTGCCAGCAGCTTGCAGGGCTCCTACGAGCAGTACTTC. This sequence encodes CASSLQGSYEQYF.

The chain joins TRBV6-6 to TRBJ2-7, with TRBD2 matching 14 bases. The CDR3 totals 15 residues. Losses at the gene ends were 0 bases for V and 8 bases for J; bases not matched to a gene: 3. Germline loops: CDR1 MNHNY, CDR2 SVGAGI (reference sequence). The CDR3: CASSYSGTSGRKQYF. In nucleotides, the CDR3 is TGTGCCAGCAGTTACTCGGGGACTAGCGGGAGAAAGCAGTACTTC.

CDR3 sequence reads: CASTPGLAGGRRSYNEQFF. DNA for the CDR3: TGTGCCAGCACCCCCGGACTAGCGGGAGGTAGGAGGTCCTACAATGAGCAGTTCTTC. The chain combines TRBV7-2 with TRBJ2-1; TRBD2 aligns across 14 bases. J was trimmed by 1 base and V by 7 bases; bases with no gene match: 12. Germline-derived CDR1 and CDR2 are SGHTA and FQGNSA. CDR3 length: 19 residues.

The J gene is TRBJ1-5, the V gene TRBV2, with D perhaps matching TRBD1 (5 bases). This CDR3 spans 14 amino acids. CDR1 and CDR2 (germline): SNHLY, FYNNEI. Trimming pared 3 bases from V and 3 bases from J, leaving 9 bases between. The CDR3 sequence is CASSEGGFNQPQHF. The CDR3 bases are TGTGCCAGCAGTGAGGGGGGGTTCAATCAGCCCCAGCATTTT.

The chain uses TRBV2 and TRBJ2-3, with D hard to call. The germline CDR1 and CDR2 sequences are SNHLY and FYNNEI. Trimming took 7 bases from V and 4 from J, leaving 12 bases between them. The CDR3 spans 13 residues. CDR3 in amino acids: CASKVLRADTQYF. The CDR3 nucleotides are TGTGCCAGCAAGGTCCTTCGGGCAGATACGCAGTATTTT.